Each of the 22 T cell receptor beta chains below was sequenced from the same sample in a study of OX40 agonist ivuxolimab in advanced cancers. Measured with immunoSEQ multiplex PCR; TCRdb has only the in-frame clones, and not every one. The sample has tens of thousands of clones, about 84% seen once. The sequenced sample was CD4+ or CD8+ T cells sorted from blood, obtained in a trial of the OX40 agonist ivuxolimab. The receptor set was obtained from an adult with an advanced solid tumor such as melanoma, head and neck, liver or kidney cancer.

This clone has just one count. V gene TRBV7-6 combines with J gene TRBJ2-1; the match to TRBD2 covers 7 bases. Germline trimming cut 1 base from V and 6 bases from J; bases unmatched to any gene: 6. The germline V gene encodes CDR1 SGHVS and CDR2 FNYEAQ. This CDR3 has 15 residues. The DNA for the CDR3 is TGTGCCAGCAGCTTAGAGCCGTCTAGCGGCAATGAGCAGTTCTTC. This translates into CASSLEPSSGNEQFF.

This chain connects TRBV6-6 to TRBJ1-4; 9 nucleotides agree with TRBD1. Germline lookup yields CDR1 MNHNY and CDR2 SVGAGI (reference sequence). Trimming cost V 8 bases and J 4 bases; bases outside gene matches: 2. This CDR3 comprises 13 residues. The CDR3 DNA is TGTGCCAGCGAGGGACAGGGTAATGAAAAACTGTTTTTT. Protein sequence: CASEGQGNEKLFF.

With regard to this clone: This may be a read error: a much more frequent sequence differs by one nucleotide. The chain employs TRBV7-2 and TRBJ1-2; D is perhaps TRBD1 (5 bases). CDR1 and CDR2 (germline): SGHTA, FQGNSA. The CDR3 contains 13 residues. The CDR3 region is CASSFRQLGDYAF. The CDR3 bases are TGTGCCAGCAGCTTTCGACAACTTGGGGACTACGCCTTC.

This clone appeared once. V and J are TRBV5-1 and TRBJ2-3; weak D call: TRBD1 (7 bases). The CDR3 runs 15 residues. Germline CDR1 SGHRS, CDR2 YFSETQ. V dropped 0 bases and J dropped 4 bases, with 12 bases sitting between them. CDR3: CASSLGQGGADTQYF. The DNA of the CDR3 is TGCGCCAGCAGCTTGGGGCAGGGGGGCGCAGATACGCAGTATTTT. The full variable domain, in which reference TRBV5-1 and TRBJ2-3 provide the parts outside the CDR3, is KAGVTQTPRYLIKTRGQQVTLSCSPISGHRSVSWYQQTPGQGLQFLFEYFSETQRNKGNFPGRFSGRQFSNSRSEMNVSTLELGDSALYLCASSLGQGGADTQYFGPGTRLTVL.

This chain joins TRBV9 and TRBJ2-7; D remains unclear. CDR1 is SGDLS, CDR2 YYNGEE, per germline. Trimming pared 5 bases from V and 3 bases from J, leaving 3 bases between. This CDR3 has 10 residues. CDR3 loop: CASSGYEQYV. In DNA, the CDR3 is TGTGCCAGCAGTGGCTACGAGCAGTACGTC.

The rearrangement links TRBV21-1 to TRBJ2-7; TRBD1 is the table's D call and was not checked against the DNA. TRBV21-1 is annotated as a pseudogene. The CDR3 spans 14 residues. The CDR3 DNA is TGTGCCAGCAGAAGGACAGGGGAGACCTACGAGCAGTACGTC. The encoded protein is CASRRTGETYEQYV.

V gene TRBV2 combines with J gene TRBJ2-5, with TRBD2 matching 12 bases. The CDR3 spans 19 residues. V dropped 4 bases and J dropped 2; count of bases not matched to a gene: 14. Germline V gene sequence: CDR1 SNHLY, CDR2 FYNNEI. CDR3 DNA sequence: TGTGCCAGCAGTGGTCTGAACCAGGCTCTAGCGGGGGGGCAAGAGACCCAGTACTTC. This sequence encodes CASSGLNQALAGGQETQYF.

This clone was found a few times. CDR3 amino acids: CASSPMMGGSYGYTF. The CDR3 DNA follows: TGTGCCAGCTCACCAATGATGGGGGGGAGCTATGGCTACACCTTC. The V and J genes are TRBV18 and TRBJ1-2; the D gene is possibly TRBD1 (5 bases). Per germline, CDR1 KGHSH and CDR2 LQKENI. The CDR3 covers 15 residues. The V and J ends lost 2 bases and 4 bases respectively, with 14 bases between them. Complete variable domain (other parts from reference TRBV18 and TRBJ1-2): NAGVMQNPRHLVRRRGQEARLRCSPMKGHSHVYWYRQLPEEGLKFMVYLQKENIIDESGMPKERFSAEFPKEGPSILRIQQVVRGDSAAYFCASSPMMGGSYGYTFGSGTRLTVV.

In this sample, this clone turned up a few times. The chain employs TRBV2 and TRBJ2-5; D not certain. Germline V gene lookup returns CDR1 SNHLY and CDR2 FYNNEI. V dropped 2 bases and J dropped 2 bases, with 6 bases sitting between them. The CDR3 is made up of 13 amino acids. The CDR3 loop reads CASSEQQQETQYF. The CDR3 coding sequence is TGTGCCAGCAGTGAACAGCAACAAGAGACCCAGTACTTC.

The chain combines TRBV11-3 with TRBJ2-7, with TRBD2 identical over 7 bases. CDR1 is SGHNT, CDR2 YENEEA, per germline. The CDR3 runs 13 residues. V was clipped by 3 bases and J by 5 bases; unmatched bases: 4. The CDR3: CASSLGGDHEQYF. The CDR3 region has the DNA TGTGCCAGCAGCTTGGGGGGGGATCACGAGCAGTACTTC.

This clone was seen once. In nucleotides, the CDR3 is TGTGCCAGCAGTTTATCGGTTAGGGGGGGTAACTATGGCTACACCTTC. Its translation is CASSLSVRGGNYGYTF. The rearrangement uses TRBV27 and TRBJ1-2, with D possibly TRBD1 on 6 matching bases. The V end was cut by 0 bases, the J end by 1 base, with 12 bases between. The CDR3 has 16 residues. In germline, CDR1 is MNHEY, CDR2 SMNVEV (reference sequence).

This sequence joins TRBV2 and TRBJ2-7; 12 positions agree with TRBD2. Germline loops: CDR1 SNHLY, CDR2 FYNNEI. V trimming: 8 bases; J trimming: 2 bases; junction bases outside the gene matches: 4. This CDR3 comprises 14 residues. The DNA of the CDR3 is TGTGCCAGCGAGCTAGCGGGAGGGACCTACGAGCAGTACTTC. Its translation: CASELAGGTYEQYF.

The genes are TRBV6-5 and TRBJ2-3, with D perhaps matching TRBD1 (6 bases). The V gene's germline CDR1 is MNHEY and CDR2 SVGAGI. V dropped 0 bases and J dropped 0 bases, with 10 bases sitting between them. The CDR3 spans 16 residues. The DNA of the CDR3 is TGTGCCAGCAGTTACTCGGTCACAGGGAGCACAGATACGCAGTATTTT. Encoded protein: CASSYSVTGSTDTQYF.

V usage is TRBV19 and J usage is TRBJ1-6, with D uncertain. The germline V gene encodes CDR1 LNHDA and CDR2 SQIVND (reference sequence). The CDR3 runs 13 residues. Trimming shortened V by 1 base and J by 6 bases, and 4 bases separated the two germline ends. The CDR3 loop reads CASSIVLNSPLHF. The CDR3 region has the DNA TGTGCCAGTAGTATAGTTCTTAATTCACCCCTCCACTTT.

The V gene is TRBV7-6, the J gene TRBJ2-2, with D perhaps matching TRBD2 (6 bases). CDR3 length: 15 amino acids. Germline values: CDR1 SGHVS, CDR2 FNYEAQ. V gave up 9 bases and J gave up 2 bases, with 16 bases separating them. CDR3 loop: CASSGTGVNTGELFF. In nucleotides, the CDR3 is TGTGCCAGTTCCGGGACGGGGGTCAACACCGGGGAGCTGTTTTTT.

The chain carries TRBV30 and TRBJ1-3; D unclear. CDR1 and CDR2 from the germline V gene are GTSNPN and SVGIG (reference sequence). V lost 0 bases and J 2 bases, leaving 8 bases between the germline ends. The CDR3 extends over 14 amino acids. CDR3: CAWSVAGAGNTIYF. CDR3 coding DNA: TGTGCCTGGAGTGTGGCGGGTGCTGGAAACACCATATATTTT.

The rearrangement uses TRBV5-1 and TRBJ2-3; D is perhaps TRBD1 (5 bases). This CDR3 contains 16 residues. CDR1 and CDR2 (germline): SGHRS, YFSETQ. V lost 0 bases, J lost 0 bases, and 11 bases lay in between. The CDR3 here is CASSLEVGASTDTQYF. In DNA, the CDR3 is TGCGCCAGCAGCTTGGAGGTAGGGGCTAGCACAGATACGCAGTATTTT.

This chain uses TRBV2 with TRBJ1-4, with no clear D. The CDR3 is 16 residues long. CDR1 SNHLY and CDR2 FYNNEI come from the germline V gene. Trimming pared 3 bases from V and 4 bases from J, leaving 15 bases between. In nucleotides, the CDR3 is TGTGCCAGCAGTGATCGGCGTCGGGCACTTAATGAAAAACTGTTTTTT. This translates into CASSDRRRALNEKLFF. The complete variable domain, with remaining parts taken from reference TRBV2 and TRBJ1-4, reads EPEVTQTPSHQVTQMGQEVILRCVPISNHLYFYWYRQILGQKVEFLVSFYNNEISEKSEIFDDQFSVERPDGSNFTLKIRSTKLEDSAMYFCASSDRRRALNEKLFFGSGTQLSVL.

This clone was picked up a small number of times. The chain joins TRBV5-6 to TRBJ1-1; perhaps TRBD1 as D (5 bases). Trimming removed 6 bases at V and 1 base at J, with 13 bases between. From germline, CDR1 is SGHDT and CDR2 YYEEEE. This CDR3 spans 14 amino acids. CDR3 coding DNA: TGTGCCAGCAAGGAGGTTCAGGGGAACACTGAAGCTTTCTTT. This sequence encodes CASKEVQGNTEAFF.

The chain is built from TRBV4-1 and TRBJ2-2, with a possible D match to TRBD1 (5 bases). Trimming took off 2 bases at V and 5 bases at J, with 9 bases between the two ends. This CDR3 is built from 14 residues. The germline CDR1 and CDR2 sequences are MGHRA and YSYEKL. The DNA for the CDR3 is TGCGCCAGCAGCCAAAGTAGGGGTACCGGGGAGCTGTTTTTT. Translation: CASSQSRGTGELFF.

The chain joins TRBV5-6 to TRBJ2-5; D is undetermined. Germline CDR1 is SGHDT and CDR2 is YYEEEE. Trimming took off 4 bases at V and 2 bases at J, with 9 bases between the two ends. The CDR3 sequence is 13 residues long. Written as DNA, the CDR3 is TGTGCCAGCAGCCTTACCTATCAAGAGACCCAGTACTTC. It codes for CASSLTYQETQYF.

This clone appeared a few times. The gene calls are TRBV2 and TRBJ2-5; TRBD2 is a possible D gene (6 bases). CDR3 size: 17 residues. The germline V gene encodes CDR1 SNHLY and CDR2 FYNNEI. The ends were cut back, 8 bases at V and 0 bases at J, with 22 bases in the middle. The CDR3 is CASGGSSGSPYQETQYF. The CDR3 coding sequence is TGTGCCAGCGGGGGGAGTTCGGGATCCCCGTACCAAGAGACCCAGTACTTC.